This TCR beta chain was captured by sequencing in a study of OX40 agonist ivuxolimab in advanced cancers. Autoimmune disease history or systemic immunosuppression excluded patients. As to this clone: Its cognate antigen is unknown.

Notes on the study in general: At 0.1-3.0 mg/kg, partial responders had clonal expansion among the lowest observed. CD8+ T cells showed, on average, more clonal expansion than CD4+ cells.

Trimming cost V 2 bases and J 3 bases, with 8 bases left between them. CDR3 length: 13 amino acids. The V gene's germline CDR1 is SGHVS and CDR2 FQNEAQ. Libraries were prepared by immunoSEQ multiplex PCR; TCRdb keeps only in-frame clonotypes and omits some of them. The repertoire consists of 15,000 to 20,000 clones, with 90% to 95% occurring once and the leading ten covering over 7%. The sequencing used CD4+ or CD8+ T cells sorted from blood, collected in a trial of the OX40 agonist ivuxolimab. The clonotype comes from an adult with an advanced solid tumor such as melanoma, head and neck, liver or kidney cancer. V and J are TRBV7-8 and TRBJ2-7, with a tentative D call TRBD1 (5 bases). This CDR3 reads CASSLKTDYEQYF. For the CDR3, the DNA is TGTGCCAGCAGCTTAAAGACAGACTACGAGCAGTACTTC.